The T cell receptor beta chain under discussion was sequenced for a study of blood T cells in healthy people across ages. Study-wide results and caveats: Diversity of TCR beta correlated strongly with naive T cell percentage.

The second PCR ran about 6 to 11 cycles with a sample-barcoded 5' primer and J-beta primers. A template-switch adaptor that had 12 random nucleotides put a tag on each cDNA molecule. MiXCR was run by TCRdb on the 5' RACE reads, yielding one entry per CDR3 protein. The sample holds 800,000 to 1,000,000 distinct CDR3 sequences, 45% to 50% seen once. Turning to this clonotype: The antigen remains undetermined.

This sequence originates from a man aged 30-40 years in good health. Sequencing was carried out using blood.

The CDR3 loop reads CASARGTGAYEQYF. DNA of the CDR3: TGTGCCAGCGCCCGTGGGACAGGGGCCTACGAGCAGTACTTC. The J gene is TRBJ2-7, the V gene TRBV5-8, with 10 bases matching TRBD1. Germline V gives CDR1 SGHTS, CDR2 YDEGEE. The CDR3 has 14 residues. Trimming at V came to 7 bases and at J to 2 bases, leaving 6 bases not matched to a gene.